What follows are 27 T cell receptor beta chains derived from one specimen sequenced in a study of T-cell memory formation after mild COVID-19. TCRdb reprocessed the 5' RACE reads with MiXCR, giving one entry per CDR3 protein. The table includes more than 450,000 distinct CDR3 sequences, approximately 19% detected once. The material sequenced was PBMCs or a T cell subset sorted from them (not recorded which). These receptors were taken from an adult woman who had mild COVID-19 (a few samples of this study predate the infection). Cell type and time point are not known.

The CDR3 DNA sequence: TGCGCCAGCAGCTTGGTTCAGGGGAATATGAACACTGAAGCTTTCTTT. The encoded protein is CASSLVQGNMNTEAFF. V usage is TRBV5-1 and J usage is TRBJ1-1, with TRBD1 as a possible D gene (6 bases). V was trimmed by 0 bases and J by 0 bases, leaving 12 bases between them. The CDR3 is 16 amino acids. The germline CDR1 and CDR2 sequences are SGHRS and YFSETQ.

This clonotype was seen more than once but under ten times. The chain links TRBV9 to TRBJ2-7; tentatively, D is TRBD1 or TRBD2 (5 bases each). The V end lost 4 bases, the J end lost 3 bases, and 14 bases lay between the germline ends. This CDR3 has 14 residues. Germline V gene lookup returns CDR1 SGDLS and CDR2 YYNGEE. The CDR3 DNA reads TGTGCCAGCAGCCCCGGGACGGCCGGCTACGAGCAGTACTTC. It specifies CASSPGTAGYEQYF.

The gene calls are TRBV7-9 and TRBJ1-6; D is ambiguous. In germline, CDR1 is SEHNR, CDR2 FQNEAQ (reference sequence). This CDR3 is 14 amino acids long. With 3 bases removed from V and 12 bases from J, the gap between germline ends came to 15 bases. Here the CDR3 reads CASSLDGNGVPLHF. The CDR3 DNA reads as TGTGCCAGCAGCTTGGACGGGAACGGCGTACCCCTCCACTTT.

This clonotype was counted a few times. J is TRBJ1-6 and V is TRBV6-5; the D is unclear. CDR1 is MNHEY and CDR2 is SVGAGI in the germline V gene. This CDR3 has 15 amino acids. The V gene lost 6 bases and the J gene lost 7 bases, with 16 bases spanning the gap. The CDR3 region is CASRVDGRNNSPLHF. The CDR3 bases are TGTGCCAGCAGGGTTGATGGTCGGAACAATTCACCCCTCCACTTT.

This clonotype occurred many times. The chain employs TRBV20-1 and TRBJ2-7, with TRBD2 matching 10 bases. The junction had 9 bases not matched to a gene; V was cut back by 3 bases and J by 7 bases. Germline V CDR1 and CDR2: DFQATT, SNEGSKA (reference sequence). This CDR3 is 14 amino acids long. The CDR3 DNA reads as TGCAGTGCTAGGGAACTAGCGGGGTCGGGGGAGCAGTACTTC. Encoded protein: CSARELAGSGEQYF.

This clonotype was detected only a few times. This chain joins TRBV25-1 and TRBJ2-2; 9 bases agree with TRBD2. The CDR3 is 16 residues long. The germline CDR1 and CDR2 sequences are MGHDK and SYGVNS. V gave up 5 bases and J gave up 5 bases; unmatched junction bases: 9. CDR3: CASSLAGGSRTGELFF. DNA for the CDR3: TGTGCCAGCAGTCTCGCGGGAGGGTCGCGGACCGGGGAGCTGTTTTTT.

This clonotype has a handful of counts. The chain couples TRBV5-1 to TRBJ2-7, with D uncertain. V gave up 4 bases and J gave up 3 bases, with 14 bases separating them. From germline, CDR1 is SGHRS and CDR2 YFSETQ. CDR3 size: 14 residues. The CDR3 region is CASSLGFSSYEQYF. The CDR3 DNA sequence: TGCGCCAGCAGCCTCGGGTTTTCTAGCTACGAGCAGTACTTC.

This clonotype was counted only a few times. This chain links TRBV7-6 with TRBJ1-6; D is perhaps TRBD1 (5 bases). V lost 7 bases to trimming and J lost 10 bases, with 26 bases between them. The CDR3 is 17 amino acids. From germline, CDR1 is SGHVS and CDR2 FNYEAQ. The CDR3 DNA reads as TGTGCCAGCACCCTAAAGGGAGAAGGGGCGATCGGATCACCCCTCCACTTT. Translating it yields CASTLKGEGAIGSPLHF.

This clonotype came up a few times. The CDR3 loop reads CASGTGGSPLHF. The CDR3 region has the DNA TGTGCCAGTGGGACAGGGGGTTCACCCCTCCACTTT. This chain connects TRBV25-1 to TRBJ1-6; the match to TRBD1 covers 11 bases. Germline-derived CDR1 and CDR2 are MGHDK and SYGVNS. The CDR3 consists of 12 residues. V lost 9 bases and J lost 9; bases outside the gene matches: 1.

This clonotype came up a few times. This sequence joins TRBV4-2 and TRBJ2-5; tentative D call: TRBD1 (5 bases). The CDR3 runs 17 residues. V was trimmed by 0 bases and J by 4 bases, leaving 18 bases between them. The germline CDR1 and CDR2 sequences are LGHNA and YNFKEQ. CDR3 sequence: CASSQDVLYRGGETQYF. The DNA for the CDR3 is TGTGCCAGCAGCCAAGATGTCCTTTATAGGGGCGGAGAGACCCAGTACTTC.

This clonotype was recorded a few times. This chain uses TRBV18 with TRBJ1-2; D is unclear. Germline V CDR1 and CDR2: KGHSH, LQKENI. The CDR3 extends over 14 amino acids. Deletions cut 1 base from V and 6 bases from J, with 12 bases between. CDR3 in amino acids: CASSPQPPGDGYTF. The CDR3 coding sequence is TGTGCCAGCTCACCACAGCCCCCTGGAGATGGCTACACCTTC.

This clonotype was counted a few times. The chain combines TRBV3-1 with TRBJ2-3, with a possible D match to TRBD1 (6 bases). The CDR3 totals 14 residues. V lost 4 bases, J lost 2 bases, and 10 bases lay in between. CDR1 is LGHDT, CDR2 YNNKEL, per germline (reference sequence). CDR3 amino acids: CASSPGDNTDTQYF. The CDR3, as DNA: TGTGCCAGCAGCCCCGGGGACAACACAGATACGCAGTATTTT.

This clonotype was counted a few times. The chain recombines TRBV6-5 with TRBJ2-7; 7 nucleotides line up with TRBD2. The CDR3 spans 15 residues. Trimming took 2 bases from V and 6 from J; bases not matched to a gene: 10. CDR1 and CDR2 from the germline V gene are MNHEY and SVGAGI. The DNA of the CDR3 is TGTGCCAGCAGTTACCGGGGGGATACGCTCGGCGAGCAGTACTTC. This codes for CASSYRGDTLGEQYF.

There are a few counts of this clonotype. The chain employs TRBV5-1 and TRBJ2-1; 8 bases are a match to TRBD2. Looked up from germline, CDR1 is SGHRS and CDR2 is YFSETQ. The length of the CDR3 is 15 residues. Germline trimming cut 1 base from V and 7 bases from J; bases unmatched to any gene: 7. The CDR3 sequence is CASSLTSGPGNEQFF. CDR3 coding DNA: TGCGCCAGCAGCTTGACTAGCGGCCCTGGAAATGAGCAGTTCTTC.

The chain uses TRBV5-6 and TRBJ2-7; tentatively, D is TRBD1 or TRBD2 (5 bases each). Trimming removed 4 bases at V and 3 bases at J, with 17 bases between. CDR3 length equals 15 residues. Germline V gene lookup returns CDR1 SGHDT and CDR2 YYEEEE. CDR3 DNA sequence: TGTGCCAGCAGCCGGGGCGGCCCCCGGGGCTACGAGCAGTACTTC. As protein: CASSRGGPRGYEQYF.

This chain uses TRBV4-1 with TRBJ1-2; tentative D call: TRBD1 (6 bases). The ends were cut back, 2 bases at V and 2 bases at J, with 12 bases in the middle. Per germline, CDR1 MGHRA and CDR2 YSYEKL. The CDR3 contains 15 residues. The CDR3 region is CASSQIQGSNYGYTF. The CDR3 DNA sequence: TGCGCCAGCAGCCAAATACAGGGATCCAACTATGGCTACACCTTC.

The sample holds a few counts of this clonotype. V is TRBV24-1 and J is TRBJ1-5; 8 nucleotides match TRBD1. V lost 9 bases, J lost 5 bases, and 8 bases stayed unmatched. The germline V gene has CDR1 KGHDR and CDR2 SFDVKD. The CDR3 is 14 residues long. The CDR3 DNA is TGTGCCACCGCCAAGACAGGGGAGGATCAGCCCCAGCATTTT. It yields the protein CATAKTGEDQPQHF.

The chain employs TRBV5-4 and TRBJ2-7, with D possibly called TRBD1 or TRBD2 (5 bases each). V shed 1 base and J shed 4 bases, with 15 bases lying between them. Germline V gives CDR1 SGHNT, CDR2 YYREEE (reference sequence). This CDR3 spans 15 amino acids. The CDR3 protein is CASSLFSYEGYEQYF. The DNA for the CDR3 is TGTGCCAGCAGCTTGTTTTCTTACGAGGGGTACGAGCAGTACTTC.

This clonotype was detected ten times or more. V gene TRBV7-8 combines with J gene TRBJ1-1; 9 bases are a match to TRBD1. This CDR3 spans 15 amino acids. The V gene end was trimmed by 4 bases and the J gene end by 1 base; junction bases not matched to a gene: 4. Germline V CDR1 and CDR2: SGHVS, FQNEAQ. CDR3 in amino acids: CASSSGQGKNTEAFF. The CDR3 DNA follows: TGTGCCAGCAGCTCGGGACAGGGAAAGAACACTGAAGCTTTCTTT.

The chain uses TRBV7-6 and TRBJ2-1, with 7 nucleotides matching TRBD2. The CDR3 runs 14 residues. In germline, CDR1 is SGHVS, CDR2 FNYEAQ. With 2 bases clipped from V and 5 bases from J, the junction kept 3 bases outside the gene matches. The CDR3 spells CASSLLAVDNEQFF. CDR3 sequence (DNA): TGTGCCAGCAGCTTACTAGCGGTTGACAATGAGCAGTTCTTC. Drawing the rest from reference TRBV7-6 and TRBJ2-1, the complete variable domain is GAGVSQSPRYKVTKRGQDVALRCDPISGHVSLYWYRQALGQGPEFLTYFNYEAQQDKSGLPNDRFSAERPEGSISTLTIQRTEQRDSAMYRCASSLLAVDNEQFFGPGTRLTVL.

The J gene is TRBJ1-1, the V gene TRBV30; D is ambiguous. Germline CDR1 and CDR2: GTSNPN and SVGIG (reference sequence). The length of the CDR3 is 11 residues. Trimming shortened V by 3 bases and J by 9 bases, and 11 bases separated the two germline ends. Here the CDR3 DNA reads TGTGCCTGGAGGAGGGAGGCCCAAGCTTTCTTT. Translated: CAWRREAQAFF.

This chain connects TRBV7-9 to TRBJ2-2, with D maybe TRBD1 (6 bases). In germline, CDR1 is SEHNR, CDR2 FQNEAQ (reference sequence). The CDR3 runs to 13 residues. V shed 5 bases and J shed 6 bases, with 10 bases lying between them. CDR3 sequence: CASSPTGPGELFF. In DNA form, the CDR3 reads TGTGCCAGCAGCCCAACAGGGCCCGGGGAGCTGTTTTTT.

This clonotype was detected a few times. CDR3 DNA: TGTGCCAGCAGTCTAAGCCTAGTGAACACTGAAGCTTTCTTT. Translating gives CASSLSLVNTEAFF. This chain uses TRBV12-3 or TRBV12-4 with TRBJ1-1, with D uncertain. The CDR3 has 14 residues. Between the trimmed V and J ends, which lost 5 bases and 0 bases, there was a span of 10 bases.

The gene calls are TRBV12-3 or TRBV12-4 and TRBJ2-7; the D gene is possibly TRBD2 (6 bases). V was shortened by 8 bases and J by 4 bases, with 12 bases between the two germline ends. The CDR3 covers 12 residues. CDR3 region: CASGLIGYEQYF. For the CDR3, the DNA is TGTGCCAGCGGACTAATAGGGTACGAGCAGTACTTC.

This clonotype was seen at least ten times. The rearrangement joins TRBV7-2 to TRBJ2-7; maybe TRBD1 (6 bases). The CDR3 is 14 residues long. In germline, CDR1 is SGHTA, CDR2 FQGNSA. Deletions cut 4 bases from V and 0 bases from J, with 10 bases between. The chain's CDR3 is CASSWGQSSYEQYF. The CDR3 DNA sequence: TGTGCCAGCAGCTGGGGGCAGAGCTCCTACGAGCAGTACTTC.

The chain has TRBV20-1 and TRBJ1-5; D not certain. Per the germline V gene, CDR1 is DFQATT and CDR2 is SNEGSKA (reference sequence). This CDR3 contains 14 residues. With 6 bases removed from V and 2 bases from J, the gap between germline ends came to 14 bases. The CDR3 protein is CSAKMGRGNQPQHF. Written as DNA, the CDR3 is TGCAGTGCCAAGATGGGCCGAGGCAATCAGCCCCAGCATTTT.

This clonotype occurred a few times. The chain joins TRBV2 to TRBJ1-2, with D hard to call. Trimming removed 8 bases at V and 3 bases at J, with 13 bases between. The CDR3 contains 13 residues. Germline CDR1 reads SNHLY; CDR2 reads FYNNEI. The CDR3 bases are TGTGCCAGCCTGAGGGATAGCTACTATGGCTACACCTTC. Protein: CASLRDSYYGYTF.